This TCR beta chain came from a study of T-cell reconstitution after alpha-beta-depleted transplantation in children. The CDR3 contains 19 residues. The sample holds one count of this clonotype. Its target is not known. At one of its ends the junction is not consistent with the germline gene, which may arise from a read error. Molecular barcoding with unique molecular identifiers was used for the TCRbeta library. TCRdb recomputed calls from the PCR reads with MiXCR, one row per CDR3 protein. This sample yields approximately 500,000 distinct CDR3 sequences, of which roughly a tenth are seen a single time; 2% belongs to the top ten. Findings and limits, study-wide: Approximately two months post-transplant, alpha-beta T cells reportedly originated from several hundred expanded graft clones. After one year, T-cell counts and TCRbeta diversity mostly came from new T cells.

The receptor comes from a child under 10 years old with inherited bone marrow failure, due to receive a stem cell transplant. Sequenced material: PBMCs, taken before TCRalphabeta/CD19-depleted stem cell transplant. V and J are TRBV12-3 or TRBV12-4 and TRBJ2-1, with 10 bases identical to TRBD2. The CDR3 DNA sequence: TGTACCAGCAGTTTCCCGCCTAGCGGGAGACCCCCCTACTACAATGAGCAGTTCTTC. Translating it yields CTSSFPPSGRPPYYNEQFF.